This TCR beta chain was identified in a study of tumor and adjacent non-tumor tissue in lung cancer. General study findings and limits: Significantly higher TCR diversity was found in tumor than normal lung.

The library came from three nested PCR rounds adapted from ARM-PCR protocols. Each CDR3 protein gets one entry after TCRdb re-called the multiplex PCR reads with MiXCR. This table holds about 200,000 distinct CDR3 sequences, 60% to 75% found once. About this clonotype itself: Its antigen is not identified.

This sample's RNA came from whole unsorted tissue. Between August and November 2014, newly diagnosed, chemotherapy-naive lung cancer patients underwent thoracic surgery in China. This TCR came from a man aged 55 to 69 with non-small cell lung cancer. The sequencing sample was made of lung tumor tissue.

CDR3 nucleotide sequence: TGTGCTTCCACCTACACAGATACGCAGTATTTT. It translates to CASTYTDTQYF. This chain connects TRBV6-1 to TRBJ2-3; the D is unclear. CDR1 and CDR2 from the germline V gene are MNHNS and SASEGT. The CDR3 loop spans 11 amino acids.